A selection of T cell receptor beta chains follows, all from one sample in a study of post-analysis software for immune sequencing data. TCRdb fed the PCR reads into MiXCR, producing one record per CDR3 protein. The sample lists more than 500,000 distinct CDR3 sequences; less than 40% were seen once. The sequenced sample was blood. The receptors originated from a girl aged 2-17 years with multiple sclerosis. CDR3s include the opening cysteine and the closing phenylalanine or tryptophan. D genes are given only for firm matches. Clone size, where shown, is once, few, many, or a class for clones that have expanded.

TGCAGCGTTGAAGTGCCCGCTTTCGATGGCTACACCTTC,CSVEVPAFDGYTF,TRBV29-1,many,.,TRBJ1-2
TGTGCCACCGGGTCTATAGCGGGGGCAAGCTCCTACAATGAGCAGTTCTTC,CATGSIAGASSYNEQFF,TRBV15,.,TRBD2,TRBJ2-1
TGCGCCGGCAGCCAATTCAGCGGGGATTACAATGAGCAGTTCTTC,CAGSQFSGDYNEQFF,TRBV4-1,.,TRBD2,TRBJ2-1
TGTGCCAGCTGGCGGGGGGGAGTTAACACAGATACGCAGTATTTT,CASWRGGVNTDTQYF,TRBV2,few,TRBD2,TRBJ2-3
TGTGCCAGCAGCTCCTGGACAGGGACCTACGAGCAGTACTTC,CASSSWTGTYEQYF,TRBV11-2,.,TRBD1,TRBJ2-7
TGCGCCAGCAGCCAAGTAATAGGGGGTTACGAGCAGTACTTC,CASSQVIGGYEQYF,TRBV4-1,few,.,TRBJ2-7
TGTGCCACCAGTGCTACCTCGGGACAGAGCTCCTACAATGAGCAGTTCTTC,CATSATSGQSSYNEQFF,TRBV24-1,.,TRBD1,TRBJ2-1
TGTGCCAGCAGTCAGACAGGTTACTACTATGGCTACACCTTC,CASSQTGYYYGYTF,TRBV28,few,.,TRBJ1-2
TGCAGTGCTTCCCGCATGATTACCTACAATGAGCAGTTCTTC,CSASRMITYNEQFF,TRBV20-1,.,.,TRBJ2-1
TGTGCCAGCAGCTTAGCTCAGGGGATCGGCGGGGAGCTGTTTTTT,CASSLAQGIGGELFF,TRBV7-3,few,.,TRBJ2-2
TGTGCCAGCAGCTCCCTACATCGAACCTCTGGGGCCAACGTCCTGACTTTC,CASSSLHRTSGANVLTF,TRBV7-3,few,.,TRBJ2-6
TGCAGTGCTACACCGCGGACAGGGGTAAATCGGCCCCAGCATTTT,CSATPRTGVNRPQHF,TRBV20-1,few,TRBD1,TRBJ1-5
TGCGCCAGCAGCCCCGGGGTAGCGGGGACCCAAGAGACCCGGTACTTC,CASSPGVAGTQETRYF,TRBV7-2,.,TRBD2,TRBJ2-5
TGCGCCAGCAGCTTGGAAGACAGGTACAATGAGCAGTTCTTC,CASSLEDRYNEQFF,TRBV5-1,.,.,TRBJ2-1
TGCAGTGCTAGAGACATACCGCCGCTGGACTCTAGCAATCAGCCCCAGCATTTT,CSARDIPPLDSSNQPQHF,TRBV20-1,few,.,TRBJ1-5
TGTGCCAGCAGCTTAGAGGGCGCGAGGCATGGCTACACCTTC,CASSLEGARHGYTF,TRBV7-9,.,.,TRBJ1-2
TGCAGTGCTAGAGCTAGCGGGGTATACACAGATACGCAGTATTTT,CSARASGVYTDTQYF,TRBV20-1,once,TRBD2,TRBJ2-3